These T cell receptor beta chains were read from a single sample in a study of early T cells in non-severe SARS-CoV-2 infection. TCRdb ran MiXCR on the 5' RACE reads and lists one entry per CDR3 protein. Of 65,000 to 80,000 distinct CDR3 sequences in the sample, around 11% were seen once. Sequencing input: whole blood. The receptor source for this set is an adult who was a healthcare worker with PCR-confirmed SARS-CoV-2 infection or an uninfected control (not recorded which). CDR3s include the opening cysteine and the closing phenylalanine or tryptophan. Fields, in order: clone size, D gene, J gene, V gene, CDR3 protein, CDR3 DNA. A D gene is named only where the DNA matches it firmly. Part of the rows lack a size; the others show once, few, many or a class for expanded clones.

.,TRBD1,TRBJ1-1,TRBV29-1,CSVESAGGWYTEAFF,TGCAGCGTTGAATCGGCAGGGGGCTGGTACACTGAAGCTTTCTTT
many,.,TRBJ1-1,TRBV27,CASSLRAQPLPLNTEAFF,TGTGCCAGCAGTTTAAGGGCACAGCCACTCCCCTTGAACACTGAAGCTTTCTTT
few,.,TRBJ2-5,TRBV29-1,CSVRLTGTGMRGTQYF,TGCAGCGTGAGGCTCACCGGGACCGGCATGAGGGGGACCCAGTACTTC
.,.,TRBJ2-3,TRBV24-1,CATSESGSPTDTQYF,TGTGCCACCAGTGAGTCAGGGTCCCCCACAGATACGCAGTATTTT
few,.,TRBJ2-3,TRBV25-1,CASIGGEAQYF,TGTGCCAGCATTGGAGGGGAGGCGCAGTATTTT
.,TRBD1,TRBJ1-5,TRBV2,CASSEDRVQHF,TGTGCCAGCAGTGAGGACAGGGTCCAGCATTTT
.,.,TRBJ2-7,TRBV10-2,CASSPQAYEQYF,TGCGCCAGCAGTCCCCAGGCCTACGAGCAGTACTTC
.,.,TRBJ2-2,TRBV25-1,CATQGYRLSGELFF,TGTGCCACCCAGGGGTACAGGTTATCCGGGGAGCTGTTTTTT
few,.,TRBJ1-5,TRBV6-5,CAAGFGAQHF,TGTGCCGCCGGCTTCGGGGCCCAGCATTTT
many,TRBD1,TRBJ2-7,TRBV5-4,CATGTEDLYEQYF,TGTGCCACCGGGACAGAGGATCTCTACGAGCAGTACTTC
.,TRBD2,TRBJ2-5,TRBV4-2,CASSQARAGGQETQYF,TGTGCCAGCAGCCAAGCAAGGGCGGGGGGGCAAGAGACCCAGTACTTC
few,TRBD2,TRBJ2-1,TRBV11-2,CASSSSGGAANEQFF,TGTGCCAGCAGCTCTAGCGGGGGGGCTGCAAATGAGCAGTTCTTC
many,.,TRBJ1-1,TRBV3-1,CASSRRGVTEAFF,TGTGCCAGCAGCCGCCGGGGGGTGACTGAAGCTTTCTTT
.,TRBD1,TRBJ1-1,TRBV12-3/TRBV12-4,CASTGTGYDTEAFF,TGTGCCAGCACCGGGACAGGGTACGACACTGAAGCTTTCTTT
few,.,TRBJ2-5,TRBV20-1,CSASLRVAETQYF,TGCAGTGCTAGCCTCAGGGTAGCAGAGACCCAGTACTTC
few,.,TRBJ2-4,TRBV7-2,CASRAPEGYIQYF,TGTGCCAGCCGAGCCCCCGAGGGATACATTCAGTACTTC
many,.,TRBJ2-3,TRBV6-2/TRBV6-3,CASSYSTGPQYF,TGTGCCAGCAGTTACTCGACGGGGCCGCAGTATTTT
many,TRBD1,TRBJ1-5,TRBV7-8,CASSPEPGQGQNQPQHF,TGTGCCAGCAGCCCAGAACCGGGACAGGGTCAGAATCAGCCCCAGCATTTT
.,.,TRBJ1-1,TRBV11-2,CASSPFLGGEGNTEAFF,TGTGCCAGCAGCCCCTTCCTCGGGGGCGAGGGAAACACTGAAGCTTTCTTT
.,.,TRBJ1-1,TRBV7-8,CASSPQGGETEAFF,TGTGCCAGCAGCCCACAGGGAGGAGAGACTGAAGCTTTCTTT
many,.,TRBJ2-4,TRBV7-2,CASSLSPNIQYF,TGTGCCAGCAGCTTATCCCCTAACATTCAGTACTTC